This T cell receptor (beta chain) came from a study of a mutant IDH1 vaccine in newly diagnosed glioma. The data were produced by immunoSEQ multiplex PCR, yet TCRdb's version contains in-frame clones alone and is incomplete. Of about 70,000 clones in the sample, 83% were seen once. Sample time point: baseline, week 1 (first vaccination visit). Treatment: pre-vaccination baseline after standard-of-care therapy. Each donor presented with a new WHO grade 3 or 4 astrocytoma that tested IDH1-mutant and showed ATRX loss. The germline V gene encodes CDR1 SQVTM and CDR2 ANQGSEA. This CDR3 has 15 amino acids. The V end lost 2 bases, the J end lost 0 bases, and 13 bases lay between the germline ends.

The clonotype comes from a woman between 18 and 29 years old with glioma. Some clones in this sample may be carry-over from other donors' samples. Specimen: peripheral blood mononuclear cells (PBMCs), collected from a glioma patient treated with radiotherapy, temozolomide or both. The rearrangement links TRBV29-1 to TRBJ1-2; D is perhaps TRBD1 (5 bases). As DNA, the CDR3 is TGCAGCGTTGAACTCACCAGGGATTCTAACTATGGCTACACCTTC. It is translated as CSVELTRDSNYGYTF.